This T cell receptor (beta chain) derives from a study of human T cells and chemical hapten exposure. Study summary: Mainly, slight library volume differences in the pool made TCR yields vary. Study findings and constraints: TCRs above 1 in 1000 frequency stayed constant with DPC sensitization.

Time point denoted: healthy volunteer bleed at 6 weeks. The study extracted total RNA from unfractionated whole blood. This clonotype was recorded at least ten times. What it binds is not known. What the library attached to individual cDNA molecules were unique molecular identifiers. The authors' processing: Samples contained a median of roughly 96,000 TCRs, with a range of roughly 23,224 to 700,000. TCRdb reanalysed the RACE reads using MiXCR and keeps one entry per CDR3 protein. V and J calls and clone size were set by TCRdb, not the authors. The data hold around 65,000 distinct CDR3 sequences, with 6% to 7% observed a single time. This CDR3 contains 16 residues. Germline CDR1 MNHEY, CDR2 SMNVEV (reference sequence). V was clipped by 5 bases and J by 4 bases; unmatched bases: 12.

The rearrangement joins TRBV27 to TRBJ2-3; 7 nucleotides agree with TRBD2. This TCR was sampled from a female donor in good health. Some clones in this sample may be carry-over from other donors' samples. Sequenced material: whole blood. CDR3 nucleotides: TGTGCCAGCAGTCCCCTAGGACTAGGCGTCTCAGATACGCAGTATTTT. It translates to CASSPLGLGVSDTQYF.